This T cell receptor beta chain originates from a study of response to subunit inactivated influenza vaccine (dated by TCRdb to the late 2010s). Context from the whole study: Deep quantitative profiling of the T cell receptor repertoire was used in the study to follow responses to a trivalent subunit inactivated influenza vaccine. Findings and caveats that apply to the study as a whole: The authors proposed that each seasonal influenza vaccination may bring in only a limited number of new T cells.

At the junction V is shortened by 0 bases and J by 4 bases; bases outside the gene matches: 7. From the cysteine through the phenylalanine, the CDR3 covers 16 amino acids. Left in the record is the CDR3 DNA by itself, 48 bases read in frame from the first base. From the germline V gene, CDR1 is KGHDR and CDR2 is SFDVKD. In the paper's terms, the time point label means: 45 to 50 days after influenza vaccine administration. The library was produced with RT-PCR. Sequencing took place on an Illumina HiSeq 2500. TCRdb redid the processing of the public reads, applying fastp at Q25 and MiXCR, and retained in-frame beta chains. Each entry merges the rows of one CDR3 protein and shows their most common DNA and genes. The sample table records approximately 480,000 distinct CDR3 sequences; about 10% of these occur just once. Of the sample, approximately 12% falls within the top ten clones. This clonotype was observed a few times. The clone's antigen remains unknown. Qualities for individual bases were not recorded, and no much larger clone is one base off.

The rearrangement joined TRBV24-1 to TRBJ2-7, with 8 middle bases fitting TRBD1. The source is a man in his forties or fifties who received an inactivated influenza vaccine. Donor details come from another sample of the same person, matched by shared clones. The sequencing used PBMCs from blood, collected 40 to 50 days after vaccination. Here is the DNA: TGTGCCACCAGTGATTTGGGGCGGACAGGGCAATACGAGCAGTACTTC. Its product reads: CATSDLGRTGQYEQYF.